The TCR beta chain described here comes from a study of OX40 agonist ivuxolimab in advanced cancers. Only in-frame clones appear in the TCRdb table, and some are missing; sequencing was by immunoSEQ multiplex PCR. The data hold approximately 120,000 clones, with approximately 90% observed a single time. V gave up 4 bases and J gave up 6 bases; unmatched junction bases: 12. The V gene's germline CDR1 is LNHDA and CDR2 SQIVND (reference sequence). This CDR3 region has 16 residues. Study conclusions and caveats: CD4+ T cells averaged fewer expanded clones than CD8+ T cells. The authors did not determine the antigen specificity of the expanded peripheral T cells.

For this clone: No antigen is known for it.

Specimen: CD4+ or CD8+ T cells sorted from blood, collected in a trial of the OX40 agonist ivuxolimab. The chain combines TRBV19 with TRBJ1-5, with 7 bases lining up with TRBD1. The clonotype comes from an adult with an advanced solid tumor such as melanoma, head and neck, liver or kidney cancer. The DNA for the CDR3 is TGTGCCAGTAGTAGGAAAACAGGGGACGGAGGTCAGCCCCAGCATTTT. Its protein is CASSRKTGDGGQPQHF.